These 7 T cell receptor beta chains were sequenced from one sample in a study of Ad26.COV2.S vaccination and SARS-CoV-2 variants. Profiled with immunoSEQ multiplex PCR; TCRdb holds only in-frame clones, not every one. This table has 450,000 to 550,000 clones, about 88% appearing once. Documented treatment: over 15 received Ad26.COV2.S at low or high dose, single or two shots; several received placebo; per-sample allocation not given. The study sampled participants on day 63 after the first vaccine or placebo injection. The source material was peripheral blood, sampled in a trial of Ad26.COV2.S vaccine versus placebo. All receptors come from a person between 18 and 60 years old who received the Ad26.COV2.S COVID-19 vaccine or a placebo.

This clone was seen a single time. CDR3 region: CASSVGSTYGTTNEKLFF. Written as DNA, the CDR3 is TGTGCCAGCAGTGTGGGCTCGACGTATGGCACAACTAATGAAAAACTGTTTTTT. This chain joins TRBV2 and TRBJ1-4; no clear D gene. This CDR3 is 18 amino acids long. V was clipped by 4 bases and J by 0 bases, with 18 bases between them. Germline-derived CDR1 and CDR2 are SNHLY and FYNNEI. Looking up the rest from reference TRBV2 and TRBJ1-4 gives the full variable domain: EPEVTQTPSHQVTQMGQEVILRCVPISNHLYFYWYRQILGQKVEFLVSFYNNEISEKSEIFDDQFSVERPDGSNFTLKIRSTKLEDSAMYFCASSVGSTYGTTNEKLFFGSGTQLSVL.

V gene TRBV12-3 or TRBV12-4 combines with J gene TRBJ1-6; no reliable D call. V lost 3 bases, J lost 10 bases, and 7 bases lay in between. The CDR3 is 12 amino acids. For the CDR3, the DNA is TGTGCCAGCAGTTTTCAGGAGTCACCCCTCCACTTT. This codes for CASSFQESPLHF.

The chain has TRBV6-5 and TRBJ2-2; D may match TRBD1 or TRBD2 (5 bases each). CDR1 is MNHEY, CDR2 SVGAGI, per germline. Trimming took 5 bases from V and 6 from J, leaving 13 bases between them. The CDR3 consists of 14 residues. CDR3 residues: CASSTRRDAGELFF. CDR3 in DNA: TGTGCCAGCAGTACCCGCCGGGACGCCGGGGAGCTGTTTTTT.

The J gene is TRBJ1-5, the V gene TRBV4-1; D remains ambiguous. This CDR3 comprises 14 residues. Deletions cut 0 bases from V and 4 bases from J, with 7 bases between. Germline loops: CDR1 MGHRA, CDR2 YSYEKL. The CDR3 sequence is CASSQDYRNQPQHF. As DNA, the CDR3 is TGCGCCAGCAGCCAAGATTACCGGAATCAGCCCCAGCATTTT.

The rearrangement links TRBV19 to TRBJ1-5; 8 bases match TRBD1. The V gene's germline CDR1 is LNHDA and CDR2 SQIVND (reference sequence). J gave up 6 bases and V 8 bases, and 15 bases lay outside the gene matches. The CDR3 runs 16 residues. The CDR3 DNA reads as TGTGCCAGTCGAGGGTCGGACAGGGATGTGGGTCAGCCCCAGCATTTT. This encodes CASRGSDRDVGQPQHF.

The rearrangement uses TRBV19 and TRBJ1-5, with D uncertain. Deletions cut 5 bases from V and 4 bases from J, with 12 bases between. CDR1 and CDR2 (germline): LNHDA, SQIVND (reference sequence). CDR3 length equals 14 residues. CDR3 in amino acids: CASSFAIANQPQHF. The CDR3 nucleotides are TGTGCCAGTAGTTTTGCCATAGCAAATCAGCCCCAGCATTTT.

The gene calls are TRBV6-2 or TRBV6-3 and TRBJ1-6, with D maybe TRBD1 (6 bases). In germline, CDR1 is MNHEY, CDR2 SVGEGT. There are 18 residues in the CDR3. V lost 4 bases and J lost 8, with 24 bases in between. Written as DNA, the CDR3 is TGTGCCAGCAGTTTGGAAGTATCGGGGGCAGGGAAGGATTCACCCCTCCACTTT. Its protein product is CASSLEVSGAGKDSPLHF.